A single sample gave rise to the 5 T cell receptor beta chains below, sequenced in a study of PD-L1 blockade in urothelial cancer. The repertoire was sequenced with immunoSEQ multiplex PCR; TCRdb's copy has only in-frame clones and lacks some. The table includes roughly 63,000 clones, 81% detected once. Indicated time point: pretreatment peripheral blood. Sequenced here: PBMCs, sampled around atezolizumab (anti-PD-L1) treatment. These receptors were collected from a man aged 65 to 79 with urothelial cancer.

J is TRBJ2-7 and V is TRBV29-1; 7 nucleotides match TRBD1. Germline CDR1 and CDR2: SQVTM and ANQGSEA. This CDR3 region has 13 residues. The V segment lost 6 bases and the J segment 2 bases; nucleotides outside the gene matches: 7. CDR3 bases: TGCAGCGTCGGACGGACAGGTACCTACGAGCAGTACTTC. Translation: CSVGRTGTYEQYF.

The CDR3 protein is CASSLVSGGTNTEAFF. In DNA form, the CDR3 reads TGTGCCAGCAGCTTAGTGTCAGGGGGCACGAACACTGAAGCTTTCTTT. The J gene is TRBJ1-1, the V gene TRBV7-2; 8 positions agree with TRBD1. Germline values: CDR1 SGHTA, CDR2 FQGNSA. The V and J ends lost 1 base and 1 base, in that order; junction bases with no gene match: 5. The CDR3 contains 16 residues.

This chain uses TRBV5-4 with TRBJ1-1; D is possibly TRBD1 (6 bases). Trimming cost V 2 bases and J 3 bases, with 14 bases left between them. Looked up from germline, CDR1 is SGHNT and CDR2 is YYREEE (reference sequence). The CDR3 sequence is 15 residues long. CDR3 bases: TGTGCCAGCAGCTTCGGATGGAAGGGGGACACTGAAGCTTTCTTT. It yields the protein CASSFGWKGDTEAFF.

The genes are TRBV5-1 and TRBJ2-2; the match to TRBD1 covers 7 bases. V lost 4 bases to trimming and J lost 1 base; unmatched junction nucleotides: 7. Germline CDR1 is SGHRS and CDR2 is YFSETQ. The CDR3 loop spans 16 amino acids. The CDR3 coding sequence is TGCGCCAGCAGCCAGGGACAGCGACTGAACACCGGGGAGCTGTTTTTT. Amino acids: CASSQGQRLNTGELFF.

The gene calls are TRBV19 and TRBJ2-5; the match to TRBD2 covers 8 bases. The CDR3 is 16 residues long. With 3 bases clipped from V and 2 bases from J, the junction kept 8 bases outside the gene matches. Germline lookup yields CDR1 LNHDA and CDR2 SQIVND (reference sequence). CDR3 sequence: CASSIGGLVGQETQYF. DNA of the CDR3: TGTGCCAGTAGTATTGGGGGACTAGTCGGTCAAGAGACCCAGTACTTC.